These 4 T cell receptor beta chains were all obtained from the same sample, sequenced in a study of T cell responses to AZD1222 COVID-19 vaccine. Clones were sequenced by immunoSEQ multiplex PCR, and TCRdb holds only the in-frame ones, with some missing. The sample contains about 92,000 clones, roughly 93% of which appear only once. The specimen comprised peripheral blood, sampled on day 0 of AZD1222 vaccination. Source of these receptors: an adult in good health.

The V and J genes are TRBV6-5 and TRBJ2-7, with 10 nucleotides matching TRBD1. In germline, CDR1 is MNHEY, CDR2 SVGAGI. J gave up 7 bases and V 5 bases, and 8 bases lay outside the gene matches. The CDR3 covers 14 residues. The CDR3 protein is CASSRGQGRSEQYF. The CDR3 DNA reads as TGTGCCAGCAGTCGGGGACAGGGGAGGTCGGAGCAGTACTTC.

The V gene is TRBV4-1, the J gene TRBJ1-2, with D unclear. This CDR3 is built from 16 residues. The V and J ends lost 0 bases and 7 bases respectively, with 18 bases between them. Germline loops: CDR1 MGHRA, CDR2 YSYEKL. CDR3 sequence: CASSQDRLQRLGGYTF. The CDR3 DNA follows: TGCGCCAGCAGCCAAGATCGTCTTCAACGCCTAGGTGGCTACACCTTC.

The chain is built from TRBV18 and TRBJ2-1; no definite D call. The V gene's germline CDR1 is KGHSH and CDR2 LQKENI. This CDR3 is 17 amino acids long. V was cut by 1 base and J by 3 bases, with 16 bases left in between. DNA for the CDR3: TGTGCCAGCTCACCACTTGCCTCACTACTCTACTACAATGAGCAGTTCTTC. The encoded protein is CASSPLASLLYYNEQFF.

The rearrangement uses TRBV7-8 and TRBJ2-7; the D gene is possibly TRBD2 (5 bases). The ends were cut back, 5 bases at V and 0 bases at J, with 8 bases in the middle. CDR3 length: 13 amino acids. The V gene's germline CDR1 is SGHVS and CDR2 FQNEAQ. CDR3 region: CASSRGSSYEQYF. The CDR3 region has the DNA TGTGCCAGCAGCCGAGGGTCCTCCTACGAGCAGTACTTC.